The rows below give T cell receptor beta chains drawn from one sample of a study of cytomegalovirus exposure and HLA in healthy donors. This table comes from immunoSEQ multiplex PCR, and its TCRdb copy is limited to in-frame clones, with some not included. The listing records roughly 34,000 clones. Material for sequencing was PBMCs. The receptors were sampled from a middle-aged woman in good health and CMV-seropositive. CDR3s include the opening cysteine and the closing phenylalanine or tryptophan. Each record gives: J gene, CDR3 length, V gene, D gene, CDR3 DNA, CDR3 protein. D genes are given only for firm matches.

j_gene: TRBJ2-1; len: 17; v_gene: TRBV10-2; d_gene: TRBD2; CDR3nt: TGCGCCAGCAGTGAGTCGGGTAGCACTAGCGGGTACAATGAGCAGTTCTTC; CDR3aa: CASSESGSTSGYNEQFF
j_gene: TRBJ2-2; len: 12; v_gene: TRBV29-1; d_gene: -; CDR3nt: TGCAGCGTTGCAGGGGACACCGGGGAGCTGTTTTTT; CDR3aa: CSVAGDTGELFF
j_gene: TRBJ2-5; len: 16; v_gene: TRBV14; d_gene: TRBD2; CDR3nt: TGTGCCAGCAGCCAAGGGGCGTTTGCGGGAGAAGAGACCCAGTACTTC; CDR3aa: CASSQGAFAGEETQYF
j_gene: TRBJ2-1; len: 15; v_gene: TRBV18; d_gene: TRBD2; CDR3nt: TGTGCCAGCTCACGTGGGACTACCCAAACCAATGAGCAGTTCTTC; CDR3aa: CASSRGTTQTNEQFF
j_gene: TRBJ2-7; len: 14; v_gene: TRBV6-6; d_gene: -; CDR3nt: TGTGCCAGCAGTAAAGGGGGGGCGGGGGCCGAGCAGTACTTC; CDR3aa: CASSKGGAGAEQYF
j_gene: TRBJ2-3; len: 17; v_gene: TRBV19; d_gene: TRBD2; CDR3nt: TGTGCCAGTAGTATTATAACTAGCGGGATTAACACAGATACGCAGTATTTT; CDR3aa: CASSIITSGINTDTQYF
j_gene: TRBJ1-1; len: 15; v_gene: TRBV6-5; d_gene: -; CDR3nt: TGTGCCAGCAGTTACGGGGCCCGGTGGGACACTGAAGCTTTCTTT; CDR3aa: CASSYGARWDTEAFF
j_gene: TRBJ1-2; len: 11; v_gene: TRBV4-2; d_gene: -; CDR3nt: TGTGCCAGCAGCCAGGAGGGAGGCTACACCTTC; CDR3aa: CASSQEGGYTF
j_gene: TRBJ1-2; len: 14; v_gene: TRBV19; d_gene: TRBD1; CDR3nt: TGTGCCAGTAGTAGAAACAGGGGAAACTATGGCTACACCTTC; CDR3aa: CASSRNRGNYGYTF
j_gene: TRBJ2-3; len: 15; v_gene: TRBV19; d_gene: TRBD2; CDR3nt: TGTGCCAGTAGTGTACCGGGACTATGGATAGATACGCAGTATTTT; CDR3aa: CASSVPGLWIDTQYF
j_gene: TRBJ2-7; len: 15; v_gene: TRBV11-2; d_gene: TRBD2; CDR3nt: TGTGCCAGCAGCCAGAGCGGGAGGGTTAACTACGAGCAGTACTTC; CDR3aa: CASSQSGRVNYEQYF
j_gene: TRBJ2-4; len: 18; v_gene: TRBV18; d_gene: TRBD2; CDR3nt: TGTGCCAGCTCGCCGGGACTAGCGGGAGGAGGTGCCAAAAACATTCAGTACTTC; CDR3aa: CASSPGLAGGGAKNIQYF
j_gene: TRBJ1-1; len: 15; v_gene: TRBV14; d_gene: -; CDR3nt: TGTGCCAGCAGCCAAGTCAGGGGCAGGGTGACTGAAGCTTTCTTT; CDR3aa: CASSQVRGRVTEAFF
j_gene: TRBJ2-7; len: 15; v_gene: TRBV6-5; d_gene: -; CDR3nt: TGTGCCAGCAGCCCCTATAGCGGAACCGCCTACGAGCAGTACTTC; CDR3aa: CASSPYSGTAYEQYF
j_gene: TRBJ2-7; len: 15; v_gene: TRBV2; d_gene: TRBD2; CDR3nt: TGTGCCAGCAGTTATAGCGGGAGGGGAACCTACGAGCAGTACTTC; CDR3aa: CASSYSGRGTYEQYF
j_gene: TRBJ2-5; len: 12; v_gene: TRBV2; d_gene: -; CDR3nt: TGTGCCAGCAGTGGTATATCAGGGAACCAGTACTTC; CDR3aa: CASSGISGNQYF
j_gene: TRBJ2-1; len: 15; v_gene: TRBV4-1; d_gene: -; CDR3nt: TGCGCCAGCAGCCAAGAAGGAAGAAGCGTCAATGAGCAGTTCTTC; CDR3aa: CASSQEGRSVNEQFF
j_gene: TRBJ2-7; len: 15; v_gene: TRBV27; d_gene: -; CDR3nt: TGTGCCAGCACCCCCTCGGCAGGGGCGCTCTACGAGCAGTACTTC; CDR3aa: CASTPSAGALYEQYF
j_gene: TRBJ2-7; len: 15; v_gene: TRBV5-8; d_gene: TRBD2; CDR3nt: TGTGCCAGCAGCTTAGCGGGAGTCTTAAAGGGCGAGCAGTACTTC; CDR3aa: CASSLAGVLKGEQYF
j_gene: TRBJ2-3; len: 13; v_gene: TRBV9; d_gene: -; CDR3nt: TGTGCCAGCAGCGTCACTAGCACAGATACGCAGTATTTT; CDR3aa: CASSVTSTDTQYF
j_gene: TRBJ2-6; len: 14; v_gene: TRBV6-1; d_gene: -; CDR3nt: TGTGCCAGCGGCGAGGGTACTGGGGCCAACGTCCTGACTTTC; CDR3aa: CASGEGTGANVLTF
j_gene: TRBJ1-2; len: 11; v_gene: TRBV29-1; d_gene: -; CDR3nt: TGCAGCGCTCAAGGGGGTTATGGCTACACCTTC; CDR3aa: CSAQGGYGYTF
j_gene: TRBJ2-7; len: 15; v_gene: TRBV30; d_gene: TRBD1; CDR3nt: TGTGCCTGGAGTGTTCCAGGACAGGGAATCTACGAGCAGTACTTC; CDR3aa: CAWSVPGQGIYEQYF
j_gene: TRBJ1-1; len: 14; v_gene: TRBV7-2; d_gene: -; CDR3nt: TGTGCCAGCAACCACCCGGGGATGGGCACTGAAGCTTTCTTT; CDR3aa: CASNHPGMGTEAFF
j_gene: TRBJ2-2; len: 16; v_gene: TRBV19; d_gene: TRBD2; CDR3nt: TGTGCCAGTAGTCCGCTAGCGGGGGCGAACACCGGGGAGCTGTTTTTT; CDR3aa: CASSPLAGANTGELFF
j_gene: TRBJ2-7; len: 16; v_gene: TRBV7-9; d_gene: TRBD2; CDR3nt: TGTGCCAGCAGCTCAGCCGTAAGCGGGGGGATCTACGAGCAGTACTTC; CDR3aa: CASSSAVSGGIYEQYF
j_gene: TRBJ2-5; len: 14; v_gene: TRBV18; d_gene: TRBD2; CDR3nt: TGTGCCAGCTCCCTAACTAGCGGGGAAGAGACCCAGTACTTC; CDR3aa: CASSLTSGEETQYF
j_gene: TRBJ2-2; len: 15; v_gene: TRBV10-3; d_gene: TRBD2; CDR3nt: TGTGCCATCAGGTTAGCGGGATCGAACACCGGGGAGCTGTTTTTT; CDR3aa: CAIRLAGSNTGELFF
j_gene: TRBJ1-2; len: 14; v_gene: TRBV2; d_gene: TRBD1; CDR3nt: TGTGCCAGCATCCCGGGACAGGGAGTTTATGGCTACACCTTC; CDR3aa: CASIPGQGVYGYTF
j_gene: TRBJ2-7; len: 14; v_gene: TRBV4-1; d_gene: -; CDR3nt: TGCGCCAGCAGCCAAGAAGGTGCGGTTGGAAGACTGTACTTC; CDR3aa: CASSQEGAVGRLYF
j_gene: TRBJ1-4; len: 15; v_gene: TRBV14; d_gene: -; CDR3nt: TGTGCCAGCAGCCAAGATCCAGGATATTATGAAAAACTGTTTTTT; CDR3aa: CASSQDPGYYEKLFF
j_gene: TRBJ2-1; len: 16; v_gene: TRBV30; d_gene: TRBD2; CDR3nt: TGTGCCTGGAGTTCCCTTAGCGGGATCCCCCCCGGGGAGCAGTTCTTC; CDR3aa: CAWSSLSGIPPGEQFF